Listed here are 23 T cell receptor beta chains from one sample, sequenced in a study of blood T cell repertoires in COVID-19. Only in-frame clones appear in the TCRdb table, and some are missing; sequencing was by immunoSEQ multiplex PCR. The table records 140,000 or so clones, about 88% of them present only once. Sample: peripheral blood. The source of these receptors is a human donor with COVID-19, enrolled during active disease. The donor label of this sample is uncertain.

The rearrangement links TRBV7-2 to TRBJ2-2; perhaps TRBD2 as D (6 bases). The CDR3 is 15 amino acids. V was clipped by 5 bases and J by 5 bases, with 15 bases between them. Germline lookup yields CDR1 SGHTA and CDR2 FQGNSA. CDR3 sequence: CASSDWGLGTGELFF. The DNA for the CDR3 is TGTGCCAGCAGCGACTGGGGACTGGGAACCGGGGAGCTGTTTTTT.

The chain joins TRBV6-5 to TRBJ2-7; 8 bases align to TRBD1. Looked up from germline, CDR1 is MNHEY and CDR2 is SVGAGI. V was clipped by 5 bases and J by 2 bases; unmatched bases: 8. The CDR3 runs 15 residues. The CDR3 loop reads CASSLIGTGAYEQYF. The CDR3 region has the DNA TGTGCCAGCAGTCTCATTGGGACAGGCGCCTACGAGCAGTACTTC.

This clone was recorded only once. The chain uses TRBV2 and TRBJ2-3; 12 bases map to TRBD2. The length of the CDR3 is 15 residues. J was trimmed by 6 bases and V by 6 bases; bases with no gene match: 7. CDR1 and CDR2 from the germline V gene are SNHLY and FYNNEI. CDR3 amino acids: CASRVASGGVDTQYF. In nucleotides, the CDR3 is TGTGCCAGCAGGGTAGCTAGCGGGGGGGTGGATACGCAGTATTTT.

This chain connects TRBV2 to TRBJ1-5, with 10 positions matching TRBD1. V was clipped by 5 bases and J by 9 bases; unmatched bases: 7. Germline V gene data show CDR1 as SNHLY and CDR2 as FYNNEI. This CDR3 has 14 amino acids. CDR3 DNA: TGTGCCAGCAGTTCCCGGGACAGGGGAGGGCCCCAGCATTTT. Protein: CASSSRDRGGPQHF. The entire variable domain, with the rest obtained from reference TRBV2 and TRBJ1-5, is as follows: EPEVTQTPSHQVTQMGQEVILRCVPISNHLYFYWYRQILGQKVEFLVSFYNNEISEKSEIFDDQFSVERPDGSNFTLKIRSTKLEDSAMYFCASSSRDRGGPQHFGDGTRLSIL.

The chain combines TRBV5-1 with TRBJ2-5; unclear D gene. Trimming shortened V by 0 bases and J by 0 bases, and 6 bases separated the two germline ends. CDR1 is SGHRS and CDR2 is YFSETQ in the germline V gene. The CDR3 is made up of 14 amino acids. This chain's CDR3 is CASSLAAYQETQYF. As DNA, the CDR3 is TGCGCCAGCAGCTTGGCAGCGTACCAAGAGACCCAGTACTTC.

The rearrangement joins TRBV29-1 to TRBJ2-4; 8 nucleotides line up with TRBD2. With 1 base clipped from V and 8 bases from J, the junction kept 4 bases outside the gene matches. This CDR3 spans 13 amino acids. CDR1 SQVTM and CDR2 ANQGSEA come from the germline V gene. CDR3 residues: CSVEAGGPDIQYF. CDR3 coding DNA: TGCAGCGTTGAAGCGGGGGGGCCGGACATTCAGTACTTC.

The J gene is TRBJ1-1, the V gene TRBV2; D ambiguous. Germline lookup yields CDR1 SNHLY and CDR2 FYNNEI. The CDR3 is made up of 12 amino acids. With 5 bases removed from V and 3 bases from J, the gap between germline ends came to 7 bases. The CDR3 DNA sequence: TGTGCCAGCAGTAACCACTACACTGAAGCTTTCTTT. It codes for CASSNHYTEAFF. Based on the CDR3 plus reference TRBV2 and TRBJ1-1, the full variable domain is EPEVTQTPSHQVTQMGQEVILRCVPISNHLYFYWYRQILGQKVEFLVSFYNNEISEKSEIFDDQFSVERPDGSNFTLKIRSTKLEDSAMYFCASSNHYTEAFFGQGTRLTVV.

This clone was recorded once. The chain combines TRBV3-1 (or the pseudogene TRBV3-2) with TRBJ2-7, with a tentative D call TRBD2 (7 bases). Germline loops: CDR1 LGHDT, CDR2 YNNKEL (reference sequence). CDR3 size: 12 residues. Trimming removed 8 bases at V and 4 bases at J, with 12 bases between. The CDR3 DNA is TGTGCCAGCCAAGGGGGGGGATACGAGCAGTACTTC. Its translation is CASQGGGYEQYF.

Only a few counts were recorded for this clone. The V call is TRBV7-9, the J call TRBJ1-1; D is undetermined. This CDR3 has 15 amino acids. CDR1 and CDR2 (germline): SEHNR, FQNEAQ (reference sequence). Trimming shortened V by 5 bases and J by 0 bases, and 13 bases separated the two germline ends. The CDR3 sequence: CASSAPHSMNTEAFF. CDR3 bases: TGTGCCAGCAGCGCGCCCCATTCGATGAACACTGAAGCTTTCTTT.

CDR3 nucleotides: TGTGCCAGCAGTGGGGGACACCAAGGGGCAGATACGCAGTATTTT. Translating gives CASSGGHQGADTQYF. V usage is TRBV6-2 or TRBV6-3 and J usage is TRBJ2-3; D is possibly TRBD1 (6 bases). V gave up 5 bases and J gave up 4 bases, with 16 bases separating them. Germline assignment: CDR1 MNHEY and CDR2 SVGEGT. This CDR3 is built from 15 residues.

The chain employs TRBV7-9 and TRBJ2-1, with D possibly matching TRBD1 (5 bases). Germline V gives CDR1 SEHNR, CDR2 FQNEAQ (reference sequence). CDR3 length: 12 residues. Trimming took 5 bases from V and 7 from J, leaving 9 bases between them. The CDR3 spells CASSHRLNEQFF. Here the CDR3 DNA reads TGTGCCAGCAGCCACAGGTTGAATGAGCAGTTCTTC.

V and J are TRBV18 and TRBJ2-7, with 7 bases lining up with TRBD2. Germline V gene lookup returns CDR1 KGHSH and CDR2 LQKENI. The CDR3 runs 16 residues. The trim removed 3 bases at V and 5 bases at J, leaving 13 bases unmatched. CDR3 loop: CASSPAPGRGGHEQYF. The CDR3 DNA sequence: TGTGCCAGCTCACCGGCTCCGGGGAGGGGAGGCCACGAGCAGTACTTC.

The table lists this clone with a count of one. The genes are TRBV7-9 and TRBJ1-4; 7 bases line up with TRBD1. CDR1 SEHNR and CDR2 FQNEAQ come from the germline V gene (reference sequence). J gave up 8 bases and V 5 bases, and 5 bases lay outside the gene matches. This CDR3 spans 13 amino acids. Here the CDR3 DNA reads TGTGCCAGCAGCCCGCGACAGGGAGAAAAACTGTTTTTT. Its translation: CASSPRQGEKLFF.

V gene TRBV19 combines with J gene TRBJ2-1; D might be TRBD2 (6 bases). This CDR3 region has 15 residues. V was clipped by 1 base and J by 4 bases, with 11 bases between them. Germline CDR1 reads LNHDA; CDR2 reads SQIVND (reference sequence). CDR3 region: CASSIAGDPYNEQFF. The CDR3 nucleotides read TGTGCCAGTAGTATAGCGGGGGACCCGTACAATGAGCAGTTCTTC.

The chain couples TRBV3-1 (or the pseudogene TRBV3-2) to TRBJ1-6, with 9 nucleotides matching TRBD1. The germline V gene has CDR1 LGHDT and CDR2 YNNKEL (reference sequence). The CDR3 has 14 residues. With 4 bases clipped from V and 10 bases from J, the junction kept 5 bases outside the gene matches. CDR3 protein: CASSLLTGGSPLHF. Here the CDR3 DNA reads TGTGCCAGCAGCCTCCTGACAGGGGGATCACCCCTCCACTTT.

The chain is built from TRBV7-3 and TRBJ1-3; 9 bases map to TRBD1. J lost 6 bases, V lost 2 bases, and 11 bases had no gene match. This CDR3 spans 17 amino acids. CDR1 is SGHTA and CDR2 is FQGTGA in the germline V gene. CDR3 nucleotide sequence: TGTGCCAGCAGCTTACGGGAAGGGACAGGGAGAAAAAACACCATATATTTT. Amino acid sequence: CASSLREGTGRKNTIYF.

The chain links TRBV9 to TRBJ2-5; 8 bases match TRBD2. CDR3 size: 15 residues. The ends lost 0 bases at V and 5 bases at J; junction bases unmatched: 6. Germline CDR1 reads SGDLS; CDR2 reads YYNGEE. Here the CDR3 reads CASSVAGGRDETQYF. As DNA, the CDR3 is TGTGCCAGCAGCGTAGCGGGGGGGCGGGATGAGACCCAGTACTTC.

The chain couples TRBV10-3 to TRBJ2-5; 11 bases align to TRBD1. The CDR3 runs 14 residues. Germline lookup yields CDR1 ENHRY and CDR2 SYGVKD. With 10 bases clipped from V and 5 bases from J, the junction kept 9 bases outside the gene matches. The CDR3 reads CATNGQGARETQYF. The CDR3 DNA is TGTGCCACCAACGGACAGGGGGCTCGGGAGACCCAGTACTTC.

The chain links TRBV18 to TRBJ2-1; D is perhaps TRBD2 (7 bases). The V end lost 6 bases, the J end lost 5 bases, and 14 bases lay between the germline ends. Per germline, CDR1 KGHSH and CDR2 LQKENI. The CDR3 is made up of 14 amino acids. In DNA form, the CDR3 reads TGTGCCAGCTCCCGGGGGGCCCCCCACAATGAGCAGTTCTTC. This gives the protein CASSRGAPHNEQFF.

The chain is built from TRBV10-3 and TRBJ1-1, with 9 bases fitting TRBD1. The germline V gene encodes CDR1 ENHRY and CDR2 SYGVKD. The CDR3 totals 15 residues. V lost 7 bases and J lost 11; bases outside the gene matches: 17. Written as DNA, the CDR3 is TGTGCCATCACCGCCGGGACAGGGCCCCCTGAGGACGCTTTCTTT. Its protein product is CAITAGTGPPEDAFF.

The V call is TRBV3-1 (or the pseudogene TRBV3-2), the J call TRBJ2-5; possible D gene TRBD2, 5 bases. Trimming stripped 5 bases from V and 0 bases from J, with 10 bases between. Germline V gene sequence: CDR1 LGHDT, CDR2 YNNKEL (reference sequence). This CDR3 has 14 amino acids. CDR3 DNA sequence: TGTGCCAGCAGCGCACGGAGGTACCAAGAGACCCAGTACTTC. Amino acid sequence: CASSARRYQETQYF.

The chain employs TRBV6-5 and TRBJ1-3, with TRBD1 identical over 8 bases. The germline V gene encodes CDR1 MNHEY and CDR2 SVGAGI. With V trimmed by 10 bases and J by 4 bases, 12 bases remained unmatched. This CDR3 has 15 residues. The chain's CDR3 is CATLSTGGPGNTIYF. For the CDR3, the DNA is TGTGCCACCCTTTCAACAGGGGGTCCGGGAAACACCATATATTTT.

V and J are TRBV9 and TRBJ1-6, with TRBD1 matching over 8 bases. The CDR3 runs to 15 residues. Germline-derived CDR1 and CDR2 are SGDLS and YYNGEE. J lost 10 bases, V lost 3 bases, and 9 bases had no gene match. This chain's CDR3 is CASSARTGQGSPLHF. The CDR3 DNA reads as TGTGCCAGCAGCGCCCGGACAGGGCAAGGGTCACCCCTCCACTTT.